The source of this TCR beta chain is a study of identical twins. TCRdb reprocessed the 5' RACE reads with MiXCR, giving one entry per CDR3 protein. Altogether 200,000 to 250,000 distinct CDR3 sequences are present, 9.5% to 15% being singletons, with the ten largest covering 4% to 5%. The CDR3 has 12 amino acids. V gave up 3 bases and J gave up 4 bases, with 4 bases separating them. Germline loops: CDR1 MDHEN, CDR2 SYDVKM. This clonotype was found many times. These data also formed part of another study, on yellow fever vaccine responses in identical twins.

V and J are TRBV28 and TRBJ2-1; D is unclear. Specimen: memory (CD45RO+) T cells sorted from blood. The sequence derives from a young woman in good health. The CDR3 sequence is CASSFNYNEQFF. The CDR3 DNA sequence: TGTGCCAGCAGTTTTAATTACAATGAGCAGTTCTTC.